Below, 21 T cell receptor beta chains from the same sample are listed, as sequenced in a study of T-cell memory formation after mild COVID-19. TCRdb fed the 5' RACE reads into MiXCR, producing one record per CDR3 protein. The sample lists roughly 320,000 distinct CDR3 sequences, 28% occurring once. Sample: PBMCs or a T cell subset sorted from them (not recorded which). These receptors were taken from an adult woman who had mild COVID-19 (a few samples of this study predate the infection). Cell type and time point are not known.

The DNA for the CDR3 is TGTGCCAGCAGGTTTTTCCAGCGGGAGGGCAATGAGCAGTTCTTC. It codes for CASRFFQREGNEQFF. This chain uses TRBV11-2 with TRBJ2-1, with 10 bases that match TRBD2. Germline V CDR1 and CDR2: SGHAT, FQNNGV. This CDR3 is built from 15 residues. V dropped 6 bases and J dropped 6; count of bases not matched to a gene: 8.

The chain links TRBV14 to TRBJ1-4; maybe TRBD1 (5 bases). Deletions cut 0 bases from V and 11 bases from J, with 7 bases between. CDR3 length equals 12 residues. Germline V gene data show CDR1 as SGHDN and CDR2 as FVKESK. The CDR3 here is CASSQDRDKLFF. CDR3 DNA sequence: TGTGCCAGCAGCCAAGACCGGGACAAACTGTTTTTT.

This clonotype was counted only a few times. V usage is TRBV29-1 and J usage is TRBJ2-1; D is perhaps TRBD2 (6 bases). The V gene lost 0 bases and the J gene lost 9 bases, with 15 bases spanning the gap. CDR1 is SQVTM, CDR2 ANQGSEA, per germline. The CDR3 extends over 14 amino acids. CDR3 bases: TGCAGCGTTGAAGACCCGGGACTCCAAGCTGAGCAGTTCTTC. Its translation is CSVEDPGLQAEQFF.

The chain links TRBV4-3 to TRBJ2-5; 9 nucleotides agree with TRBD2. The CDR3 is made up of 15 amino acids. Germline V gene data show CDR1 as LGHNA and CDR2 as YSLEER. V lost 3 bases and J lost 0; bases outside the gene matches: 2. The CDR3 sequence is CASSHTSGYQETQYF. In nucleotides, the CDR3 is TGCGCCAGCAGCCACACTAGCGGGTACCAAGAGACCCAGTACTTC.

The J gene is TRBJ1-2, the V gene TRBV10-3, with TRBD1 as a possible D gene (5 bases). Trimming stripped 2 bases from V and 3 bases from J, with 19 bases between. Per germline, CDR1 ENHRY and CDR2 SYGVKD. CDR3 length: 17 amino acids. As DNA, the CDR3 is TGTGCCATCAGTGAGCGTTCGAGCAGGGTTTTCGACTATGGCTACACCTTC. Its translation: CAISERSSRVFDYGYTF.

This clonotype has only a few counts. The chain couples TRBV12-3 or TRBV12-4 to TRBJ2-3; D ambiguous. V was cut by 2 bases and J by 8 bases, with 5 bases left in between. The CDR3 has 11 amino acids. The CDR3 is CASSLRPTQYF. The CDR3 DNA reads as TGTGCCAGCAGTTTAAGACCTACGCAGTATTTT.

V gene TRBV7-2 combines with J gene TRBJ1-2; no reliable D call. The CDR3 runs to 13 residues. Germline loops: CDR1 SGHTA, CDR2 FQGNSA. Between the trimmed V and J ends, which lost 7 bases and 4 bases, there was a span of 13 bases. The CDR3 sequence is CASTRSGIYGYTF. The CDR3 DNA follows: TGTGCCAGCACCCGGTCTGGGATCTATGGCTACACCTTC.

The rearrangement uses TRBV24-1 and TRBJ2-3; no definite D call. Looked up from germline, CDR1 is KGHDR and CDR2 is SFDVKD. V gave up 7 bases and J gave up 0 bases, with 7 bases separating them. This CDR3 has 13 residues. This CDR3 is CATRGSSTDTQYF. DNA for the CDR3: TGTGCCACCAGGGGCAGTAGCACAGATACGCAGTATTTT.

This chain connects TRBV29-1 to TRBJ2-7; no firm D call. V lost 5 bases and J lost 0, with 14 bases in between. Germline V gene data show CDR1 as SQVTM and CDR2 as ANQGSEA. This CDR3 contains 14 residues. CDR3 residues: CSVRPGYRSYEQYF. Here the CDR3 DNA reads TGCAGCGTTCGCCCTGGCTACCGCTCCTACGAGCAGTACTTC.

This clonotype was observed a handful of times. This chain connects TRBV6-5 to TRBJ2-2; D is possibly TRBD1 (6 bases). In germline, CDR1 is MNHEY, CDR2 SVGAGI. The length of the CDR3 is 14 residues. The V end lost 5 bases, the J end lost 1 base, and 8 bases lay between the germline ends. CDR3 coding DNA: TGTGCCAGCAGTACGGGACAGAACACCGGGGAGCTGTTTTTT. The encoded protein is CASSTGQNTGELFF.

This clonotype has just a few counts. This sequence joins TRBV7-2 and TRBJ2-5; D remains unclear. The CDR3 extends over 13 amino acids. The germline V gene encodes CDR1 SGHTA and CDR2 FQGNSA. V lost 5 bases and J 3 bases, leaving 10 bases between the germline ends. CDR3 sequence reads: CASSPPVEETQYF. The CDR3 DNA reads as TGTGCCAGCAGCCCTCCCGTGGAAGAGACCCAGTACTTC.

The chain uses TRBV12-3 or TRBV12-4 and TRBJ1-2; possibly TRBD1 for D (6 bases). The CDR3 totals 16 residues. V shed 5 bases and J shed 5 bases, with 21 bases lying between them. In nucleotides, the CDR3 is TGTGCCAGCAGTCGCAGCGGGGGCTCGGTACGGTATGGCTACACCTTC. It is translated as CASSRSGGSVRYGYTF.

This clonotype was picked up a small number of times. The chain employs TRBV5-1 and TRBJ2-7, with TRBD2 matching 11 bases. V shed 0 bases and J 2 bases; nucleotides not matched to a gene: 4. Germline values: CDR1 SGHRS, CDR2 YFSETQ. The CDR3 contains 16 residues. CDR3 DNA sequence: TGCGCCAGCAGCTTGGGAGAACTAGCGGGGGCCTACGAGCAGTACTTC. Protein product: CASSLGELAGAYEQYF.

This sequence joins TRBV7-6 and TRBJ2-5; no reliable D call. Germline V gives CDR1 SGHVS, CDR2 FNYEAQ. The CDR3 runs 13 residues. V was pared by 5 bases and J by 4 bases, with 11 bases between. CDR3: CASSKRLVETQYF. The CDR3 DNA reads as TGTGCCAGCAGCAAAAGGCTGGTAGAGACCCAGTACTTC.

This sequence joins TRBV6-2 or TRBV6-3 and TRBJ2-7; the D gene is possibly TRBD2 (6 bases). V was trimmed by 6 bases and J by 4 bases, leaving 13 bases between them. CDR3 length equals 13 residues. Germline CDR1 and CDR2: MNHEY and SVGEGT. The CDR3 DNA reads TGTGCCAGCAGACGGCGGGAAAAATACGAGCAGTACTTC. Protein product: CASRRREKYEQYF.

J is TRBJ2-1 and V is TRBV5-1; 10 nucleotides line up with TRBD2. The CDR3 totals 14 residues. Germline-derived CDR1 and CDR2 are SGHRS and YFSETQ. Trimming at V came to 2 bases and at J to 8 bases, leaving 4 bases not matched to a gene. The CDR3 DNA reads TGCGCCAGCAGCTTTAGCGGGGGGCCCGATGAGCAGTTCTTC. This sequence encodes CASSFSGGPDEQFF.

This clonotype was counted at least ten times. The V call is TRBV11-2, the J call TRBJ2-7, with 8 bases lining up with TRBD2. Germline V lookup: CDR1 SGHAT, CDR2 FQNNGV. J was trimmed by 5 bases and V by 4 bases; bases with no gene match: 10. CDR3 length equals 15 residues. CDR3 loop: CASSSPIERENEQYF. CDR3 bases: TGTGCCAGCAGCTCCCCGATTGAGCGGGAGAACGAGCAGTACTTC.

The chain has TRBV3-1 and TRBJ2-1, with TRBD1 matching 8 bases. Germline V lookup: CDR1 LGHDT, CDR2 YNNKEL (reference sequence). CDR3 length equals 15 residues. Trimming cost V 4 bases and J 3 bases; bases outside gene matches: 5. CDR3 bases: TGTGCCAGCAGCCGAGGACAGGGAGTCTACAATGAGCAGTTCTTC. This encodes CASSRGQGVYNEQFF.

The rearrangement links TRBV7-2 to TRBJ2-1; 11 nucleotides align to TRBD2. The CDR3 covers 16 residues. After removal of 2 bases from V and 6 bases from J, the junction contained 6 bases not matched to a gene. The germline V gene encodes CDR1 SGHTA and CDR2 FQGNSA. DNA of the CDR3: TGTGCCAGCAGCTTAAGTACGACTAGCGGGATCAATGAGCAGTTCTTC. Residues: CASSLSTTSGINEQFF.

The chain recombines TRBV2 with TRBJ2-3; 11 bases agree with TRBD2. CDR1 SNHLY and CDR2 FYNNEI come from the germline V gene. This CDR3 contains 16 residues. The V segment lost 2 bases and the J segment 9 bases; nucleotides outside the gene matches: 10. The CDR3 bases are TGTGCCAGCAGTGAATCAGTTAGCGGGGGGGAGAACACGCAGTATTTT. Protein product: CASSESVSGGENTQYF.

The V and J genes are TRBV7-9 and TRBJ2-3, with 7 nucleotides matching TRBD2. After removal of 4 bases from V and 4 bases from J, the junction contained 2 bases not matched to a gene. CDR3 length: 13 amino acids. The germline V gene encodes CDR1 SEHNR and CDR2 FQNEAQ (reference sequence). The CDR3 nucleotides read TGTGCCAGCAGCTGGGAGGGTCCAGATACGCAGTATTTT. This translates into CASSWEGPDTQYF.